This T cell receptor (beta chain) was documented in a study of control samples from healthy donors and cancer patients. The table came from immunoSEQ multiplex PCR; TCRdb's copy has only in-frame clones and leaves some out. The sample includes 150,000 to 200,000 clones, roughly 89% of them seen just once. V lost 6 bases to trimming and J lost 9 bases; unmatched junction nucleotides: 4. The length of the CDR3 is 14 residues. Germline CDR1 and CDR2: LNHDA and SQIVND (reference sequence). The sample taken for sequencing was blood. This receptor was taken from a woman between 45 and 65 years old in good health. This rearrangement joins TRBV19 to TRBJ1-6; 11 bases map to TRBD1. The CDR3: CASRTGTGGSPLHF. The CDR3 DNA follows: TGTGCCAGTAGGACCGGGACAGGGGGTTCACCCCTCCACTTT.